The clone carrying this TCR beta chain was counted ten times or more. Its specificity is unknown. In germline, CDR1 is SGHTA, CDR2 FQGNSA. This CDR3 has 13 amino acids. V lost 4 bases, J lost 2 bases, and 5 bases lay in between. TCR alpha and TCR beta cDNA libraries carrying sample barcodes and UMIs came from 5'RACE with constant-segment primers. TCRdb re-derived calls from the 5' RACE reads in MiXCR, one entry per CDR3 protein. The table lists 540,000 or so distinct CDR3 sequences, about a fifth of them singletons. These data originate in a study of T-cell memory formation after mild COVID-19. Study-wide findings and caveats: Day 15 to 85 contractors were CD4/CD8 balanced; later expanders leaned CD4+. That cross-reactive memory joined was suggested by some responding clones appearing in pre-infection memory.

Material for sequencing was PBMCs or a T cell subset sorted from them (not recorded which). The genes are TRBV7-2 and TRBJ2-2; D unclear. The clonotype comes from an adult woman who had mild COVID-19 (a few samples of this study predate the infection). Cell type and time point are not known. CDR3 region: CASSYLNTGELFF. The CDR3 bases are TGTGCCAGCAGCTATTTAAACACCGGGGAGCTGTTTTTT. Full variable domain (rest looked up from reference TRBV7-2 and TRBJ2-2): GAGVSQSPSNKVTEKGKDVELRCDPISGHTALYWYRQSLGQGLEFLIYFQGNSAPDKSGLPSDRFSAERTGGSVSTLTIQRTQQEDSAVYLCASSYLNTGELFFGEGSRLTVL.